This TCR beta chain was observed in a study of shared clonotypes between healthy human individuals. The repertoire was sequenced with immunoSEQ multiplex PCR; TCRdb's copy has only in-frame clones and lacks some. In the table there are some 1.1 million clones, 60% to 85% of which are singletons. V dropped 0 bases and J dropped 5; count of bases not matched to a gene: 3. From germline, CDR1 is SGHRS and CDR2 YFSETQ. This CDR3 has 14 residues. A note on this clone: Its cognate antigen is unknown. Additional DNA sequences in this sample encode the identical CDR3.

Study-level points and caveats: Among non-shared clonotypes, generation probabilities were lower than among those shared by all four donors.

The source is a man aged 18 to 29 in good health. Some clones in this sample may be carry-over from other donors' samples. The sample comprised memory CD4+ T cells from PBMCs. The sample's subset: CD45RA-negative fraction. The rearrangement links TRBV5-1 to TRBJ2-5; the match to TRBD2 covers 8 bases. The CDR3 region is CASSLEGGRETQYF. For the CDR3, the DNA is TGCGCCAGCAGCTTGGAGGGCGGGAGGGAGACCCAGTACTTC.